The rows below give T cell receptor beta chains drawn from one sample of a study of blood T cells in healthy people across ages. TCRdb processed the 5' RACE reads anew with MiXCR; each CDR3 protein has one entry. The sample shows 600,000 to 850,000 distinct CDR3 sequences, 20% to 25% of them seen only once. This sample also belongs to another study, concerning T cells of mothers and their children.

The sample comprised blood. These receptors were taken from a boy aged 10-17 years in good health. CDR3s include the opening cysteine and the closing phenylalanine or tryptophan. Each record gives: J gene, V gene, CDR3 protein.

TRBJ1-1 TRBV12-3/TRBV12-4 CASSITMNTEAFF
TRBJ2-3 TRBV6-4 CASSDSGTPSDTQYF
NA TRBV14 CASSQGLSGPGLTSYEQYF
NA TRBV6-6 CASSIRDRGEETQYF
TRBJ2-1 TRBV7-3 CASSPLGGKGRNEQFF
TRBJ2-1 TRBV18 CASSPPIGTRPNSGNNEQFF
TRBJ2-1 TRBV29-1 CSVATSGSNEQFF
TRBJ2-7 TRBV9 CASSALGSAGGIGEQYF
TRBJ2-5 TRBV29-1 CSVGGQEVKTQYF
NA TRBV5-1 CASSQGTGVVGEQYF
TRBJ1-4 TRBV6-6 CASTSPGQFNEKLFF
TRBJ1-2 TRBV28 CASSWTGYGYTF
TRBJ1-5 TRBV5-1 CASSLGGASDHPQHF
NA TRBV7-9 CASSERTGGEETQYF
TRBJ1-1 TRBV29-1 CSVERGMNTEAFF